The 29 T cell receptor beta chains below all came from one sample that was sequenced in a study of cytomegalovirus exposure and HLA in healthy donors. Here immunoSEQ multiplex PCR was the method, and the copy in TCRdb shows in-frame clones only, minus some. This sample has 70,000 or so clones, with around 93% found just once. The sequenced sample consisted of PBMCs. The receptors come from a woman aged 18-29 years in good health and CMV-seronegative.

The chain uses TRBV11-2 and TRBJ2-3; 10 bases line up with TRBD1. Germline V CDR1 and CDR2: SGHAT, FQNNGV. V lost 5 bases to trimming and J lost 3 bases; unmatched junction nucleotides: 5. The CDR3 is 15 residues long. For the CDR3, the DNA is TGTGCCAGCAGCCGACAGGGGGCCTGGACAGATACGCAGTATTTT. It specifies CASSRQGAWTDTQYF.

The J gene is TRBJ2-3, the V gene TRBV7-9, with 11 bases aligning to TRBD2. Unmatched junction bases numbered 5, after V lost 3 bases and J lost 6 bases. The CDR3 totals 15 residues. Germline CDR1 is SEHNR and CDR2 is FQNEAQ (reference sequence). The CDR3 DNA is TGTGCCAGCAGCTTGGGGACTAGCGGAAAGGATACGCAGTATTTT. This gives the protein CASSLGTSGKDTQYF.

The chain combines TRBV5-4 with TRBJ2-3; 11 positions agree with TRBD2. The germline CDR1 and CDR2 sequences are SGHNT and YYREEE (reference sequence). This CDR3 is built from 15 residues. V gave up 0 bases and J gave up 4 bases; unmatched junction bases: 1. The CDR3 coding sequence is TGTGCCAGCAGCTTGGCTAGCGGGAGGCCAGATACGCAGTATTTT. It is translated as CASSLASGRPDTQYF.

This rearrangement joins TRBV5-1 to TRBJ2-2, with a tentative D call TRBD1 (6 bases). Trimming left V 0 bases short and J 0 bases short, with 9 bases between. Looked up from germline, CDR1 is SGHRS and CDR2 is YFSETQ. This CDR3 contains 16 residues. CDR3 DNA: TGCGCCAGCAGCTTGGCCGGGACACCGAACACCGGGGAGCTGTTTTTT. Amino acids: CASSLAGTPNTGELFF.

This chain joins TRBV7-2 and TRBJ2-7; TRBD2 agrees at 7 bases. The CDR3 runs 14 residues. V shed 2 bases, J shed 2 bases, and the junction held 3 bases outside the gene matches. Germline V gene lookup returns CDR1 SGHTA and CDR2 FQGNSA. The CDR3 loop is CASSLTLAAYEQYF. Written as DNA, the CDR3 is TGTGCCAGCAGCTTAACGCTAGCGGCCTACGAGCAGTACTTC.

The J gene is TRBJ1-6, the V gene TRBV28; D is perhaps TRBD1 (6 bases). Deletions cut 11 bases from V and 5 bases from J, with 16 bases between. The CDR3 extends over 14 amino acids. Germline CDR1 reads MDHEN; CDR2 reads SYDVKM. The CDR3 DNA sequence: TGTGCCTGGGGGGGACAAGCTAATAATTCACCCCTCCACTTT. Translated, it gives CAWGGQANNSPLHF.

This sequence joins TRBV27 and TRBJ2-4; 8 nucleotides agree with TRBD2. Germline CDR1 and CDR2: MNHEY and SMNVEV (reference sequence). With 3 bases clipped from V and 8 bases from J, the junction kept 6 bases outside the gene matches. The length of the CDR3 is 14 residues. Here the CDR3 reads CASSFGGTSDIQYF. CDR3 DNA sequence: TGTGCCAGCAGTTTCGGGGGGACTAGTGACATTCAGTACTTC.

V is TRBV19 and J is TRBJ1-3, with a possible D match to TRBD1 (5 bases). Trimming shortened V by 5 bases and J by 1 base, and 12 bases separated the two germline ends. The CDR3 contains 15 residues. Germline CDR1 and CDR2: LNHDA and SQIVND (reference sequence). CDR3 sequence (DNA): TGTGCCAGTAGTTACGCGGGGGGATCTGGAAACACCATATATTTT. This sequence encodes CASSYAGGSGNTIYF. The variable domain in full, completed from reference TRBV19 and TRBJ1-3, reads DGGITQSPKYLFRKEGQNVTLSCEQNLNHDAMYWYRQDPGQGLRLIYYSQIVNDFQKGDIAEGYSVSREKKESFPLTVTSAQKNPTAFYLCASSYAGGSGNTIYFGEGSWLTVV.

The J gene is TRBJ2-4, the V gene TRBV2; 10 nucleotides line up with TRBD1. V lost 5 bases and J lost 5; bases outside the gene matches: 21. CDR3 length: 20 residues. Germline lookup yields CDR1 SNHLY and CDR2 FYNNEI. The CDR3 is CASSLRDRGPTIDVENIQYF. In nucleotides, the CDR3 is TGTGCCAGCAGTCTCCGCGACAGGGGGCCAACTATCGACGTTGAAAACATTCAGTACTTC.

The chain joins TRBV5-1 to TRBJ1-1; 9 bases line up with TRBD1. The CDR3 extends over 16 amino acids. The V gene's germline CDR1 is SGHRS and CDR2 YFSETQ. V lost 1 base, J lost 5 bases, and 9 bases stayed unmatched. The CDR3 DNA sequence: TGCGCCAGCAGCTTGATGACAGGGGGTACGGGTACTGAAGCTTTCTTT. Amino acid sequence: CASSLMTGGTGTEAFF. Together with reference TRBV5-1 and TRBJ1-1, the CDR3 gives the full variable domain: KAGVTQTPRYLIKTRGQQVTLSCSPISGHRSVSWYQQTPGQGLQFLFEYFSETQRNKGNFPGRFSGRQFSNSRSEMNVSTLELGDSALYLCASSLMTGGTGTEAFFGQGTRLTVV.

This sequence joins TRBV4-3 and TRBJ2-1, with TRBD2 identical over 7 bases. The CDR3 totals 16 residues. Germline V gives CDR1 LGHNA, CDR2 YSLEER. V was pared by 0 bases and J by 5 bases, with 7 bases of the junction left unmatched. The CDR3 region has the DNA TGCGCCAGCAGCCAAGATAGGCGGGGGTACGACAATGAGCAGTTCTTC. As protein: CASSQDRRGYDNEQFF.

The gene calls are TRBV7-9 and TRBJ2-3; the D is unclear. V was clipped by 1 base and J by 0 bases, with 5 bases between them. Germline CDR1 is SEHNR and CDR2 is FQNEAQ (reference sequence). CDR3 length equals 14 residues. The CDR3 bases are TGTGCCAGCAGCTTAGGCGCCAGCACAGATACGCAGTATTTT. Translation: CASSLGASTDTQYF.

This sequence joins TRBV1 and TRBJ2-1; the table's D call of TRBD2 was not tested on the DNA. TRBV1 is classified as a pseudogene. This CDR3 spans 17 amino acids. This CDR3 is CTSSQSIAGGPYNEQFF. The CDR3 DNA reads as TGCACCAGCAGCCAGTCTATAGCGGGGGGACCCTACAATGAGCAGTTCTTC.

V is TRBV10-3 and J is TRBJ2-7, with TRBD1 as a possible D gene (6 bases). With 6 bases removed from V and 2 bases from J, the gap between germline ends came to 14 bases. From germline, CDR1 is ENHRY and CDR2 SYGVKD. The CDR3 is 14 amino acids. The CDR3 sequence is CAISSRDTTYEQYF. The CDR3 DNA reads TGTGCCATCAGCTCTCGGGACACCACCTACGAGCAGTACTTC.

V gene TRBV19 combines with J gene TRBJ1-4; TRBD1 matches 7 bases. CDR1 and CDR2 (germline): LNHDA, SQIVND (reference sequence). V lost 8 bases and J lost 8; bases outside the gene matches: 8. This CDR3 region has 13 residues. CDR3 sequence: CASSKGAREKLFF. The CDR3 bases are TGTGCCAGTTCAAAGGGGGCTCGCGAAAAACTGTTTTTT.

This chain uses TRBV4-2 with TRBJ1-2; TRBD1 is a possible D gene (5 bases). Trimming cost V 0 bases and J 2 bases, with 10 bases left between them. Germline lookup yields CDR1 LGHNA and CDR2 YNFKEQ. CDR3 length: 15 amino acids. The CDR3 region has the DNA TGTGCCAGCAGCCAAGATCAAGGGGCCAACTATGGCTACACCTTC. Protein: CASSQDQGANYGYTF.

The chain is built from TRBV30 and TRBJ1-1; D uncertain. The V gene lost 1 base and the J gene lost 3 bases, with 9 bases spanning the gap. The CDR3 covers 13 residues. CDR1 and CDR2 from the germline V gene are GTSNPN and SVGIG (reference sequence). The CDR3 bases are TGTGCCTGGAGTGAACGGCGGTACACTGAAGCTTTCTTT. Its translation: CAWSERRYTEAFF. Full variable domain (outside the CDR3, taken from reference TRBV30 and TRBJ1-1): SQTIHQWPATLVQPVGSPLSLECTVEGTSNPNLYWYRQAAGRGLQLLFYSVGIGQISSEVPQNLSASRPQDRQFILSSKKLLLSDSGFYLCAWSERRYTEAFFGQGTRLTVV.

The genes are TRBV7-9 and TRBJ1-1; a possible D gene is TRBD1 (5 bases). The V and J ends lost 1 base and 4 bases respectively, with 10 bases between them. CDR3 length: 14 amino acids. Per germline, CDR1 SEHNR and CDR2 FQNEAQ (reference sequence). The DNA for the CDR3 is TGTGCCAGCAGCTTAGTTGGGGGGTCCACTGAAGCTTTCTTT. Protein: CASSLVGGSTEAFF.

The chain couples TRBV28 to TRBJ2-3, with D possibly TRBD1 on 5 matching bases. The CDR3 length is 14 residues. Deletions cut 4 bases from V and 6 bases from J, with 14 bases between. From germline, CDR1 is MDHEN and CDR2 SYDVKM. CDR3 region: CASSSRQRRDTQYF. In DNA form, the CDR3 reads TGTGCCAGCAGTTCTCGACAGCGAAGGGATACGCAGTATTTT.

The chain employs TRBV6-5 and TRBJ1-2; D gene uncertain. The CDR3 runs to 13 residues. Deletions cut 6 bases from V and 1 base from J, with 9 bases between. CDR1 is MNHEY, CDR2 SVGAGI, per germline. In DNA, the CDR3 is TGTGCCAGCAGGATGGGCCGTAACTATGGCTACACCTTC. This encodes CASRMGRNYGYTF.

In its sample, this clone was seen a few times. V and J are TRBV7-2 and TRBJ2-7; possible D gene TRBD1, 6 bases. The germline V and J ends were trimmed by 4 bases and 0 bases, with 10 bases remaining between them. Germline V gives CDR1 SGHTA, CDR2 FQGNSA. The CDR3 extends over 14 amino acids. CDR3 DNA: TGTGCCAGCAGCTCCAACAGGGTCTCCTACGAGCAGTACTTC. This translates into CASSSNRVSYEQYF.

The chain joins TRBV18 to TRBJ2-3, with 9 nucleotides matching TRBD1. Germline V gene data show CDR1 as KGHSH and CDR2 as LQKENI. The length of the CDR3 is 15 residues. Losses at the gene ends were 1 base for V and 5 bases for J; bases not matched to a gene: 4. The CDR3 DNA reads as TGTGCCAGCTCACCACGACAGGGGGGAGGAGATACGCAGTATTTT. Protein sequence: CASSPRQGGGDTQYF. The variable domain in full, with the rest retrieved from reference TRBV18 and TRBJ2-3, is NAGVMQNPRHLVRRRGQEARLRCSPMKGHSHVYWYRQLPEEGLKFMVYLQKENIIDESGMPKERFSAEFPKEGPSILRIQQVVRGDSAAYFCASSPRQGGGDTQYFGPGTRLTVL.

This chain uses TRBV5-1 with TRBJ2-6, with 8 bases identical to TRBD1. V gave up 6 bases and J gave up 4 bases; unmatched junction bases: 3. CDR1 is SGHRS and CDR2 is YFSETQ in the germline V gene. The CDR3 is 14 residues long. The CDR3 protein is CASTQGAGANVLTF. The CDR3 nucleotides are TGCGCCAGCACGCAGGGGGCCGGGGCCAACGTCCTGACTTTC. Combining the CDR3 with reference TRBV5-1 and TRBJ2-6 gives the whole variable domain KAGVTQTPRYLIKTRGQQVTLSCSPISGHRSVSWYQQTPGQGLQFLFEYFSETQRNKGNFPGRFSGRQFSNSRSEMNVSTLELGDSALYLCASTQGAGANVLTFGAGSRLTVL.

The chain has TRBV29-1 and TRBJ2-7; 8 nucleotides match TRBD2. Germline CDR1 is SQVTM and CDR2 is ANQGSEA. The CDR3 covers 15 residues. V lost 3 bases to trimming and J lost 2 bases; unmatched junction nucleotides: 9. CDR3 amino acids: CSVDQAGGDPYEQYF. The CDR3 nucleotides read TGCAGCGTTGATCAGGCCGGGGGGGACCCCTACGAGCAGTACTTC.

This chain joins TRBV11-3 and TRBJ2-1, with TRBD1 identical over 8 bases. The junction had 6 bases not matched to a gene; V was cut back by 0 bases and J by 5 bases. Germline CDR1 reads SGHNT; CDR2 reads YENEEA. The CDR3 totals 16 residues. The chain's CDR3 is CASSLEGTGVNNEQFF. The CDR3 bases are TGTGCCAGCAGCTTAGAAGGGACAGGAGTCAACAATGAGCAGTTCTTC. The full variable domain, in which reference TRBV11-3 and TRBJ2-1 provide the parts outside the CDR3, is EAGVVQSPRYKIIEKKQPVAFWCNPISGHNTLYWYLQNLGQGPELLIRYENEEAVDDSQLPKDRFSAERLKGVDSTLKIQPAELGDSAVYLCASSLEGTGVNNEQFFGPGTRLTVL.

The chain is built from TRBV5-5 and TRBJ2-2; the D is unclear. The CDR3 is 14 amino acids. The V end lost 4 bases, the J end lost 0 bases, and 7 bases lay between the germline ends. The V gene's germline CDR1 is SGHKS and CDR2 YYEKEE (reference sequence). The CDR3 sequence is CASSPTSNTGELFF. CDR3 nucleotides: TGTGCCAGCAGCCCGACTTCGAACACCGGGGAGCTGTTTTTT.

The chain links TRBV2 to TRBJ2-2; D gene unclear. V shed 8 bases and J shed 3 bases, with 13 bases lying between them. The V gene's germline CDR1 is SNHLY and CDR2 FYNNEI. The CDR3 consists of 14 residues. CDR3 sequence: CASLRLDHTGELFF. The CDR3 DNA is TGTGCCAGCCTCCGACTCGATCACACCGGGGAGCTGTTTTTT.

This clone was detected only a few times. The J gene is TRBJ1-2, the V gene TRBV27, with 7 positions matching TRBD1. The germline V gene encodes CDR1 MNHEY and CDR2 SMNVEV (reference sequence). V lost 6 bases, J lost 0 bases, and 10 bases stayed unmatched. The CDR3 runs to 16 residues. The CDR3 DNA reads TGTGCCAGCAGAAAACGGCGCCAGGGGGCTAACTATGGCTACACCTTC. Residues: CASRKRRQGANYGYTF.

The chain carries TRBV9 and TRBJ2-2, with 13 bases fitting TRBD2. This CDR3 has 16 residues. CDR1 is SGDLS and CDR2 is YYNGEE in the germline V gene. V trimming: 3 bases; J trimming: 4 bases; junction bases outside the gene matches: 3. CDR3 region: CASSAGTSGATGELFF. The CDR3, as DNA: TGTGCCAGCAGCGCGGGGACTAGCGGGGCCACCGGGGAGCTGTTTTTT.